This T cell receptor beta chain originates from a study of early stage breast cancer tumors. Study at large: Most invasive tumors, about 70% of the 16, were ER+/PR+/HER2-. Study-level results: Compared with adjacent normal breast tissue, tumors showed 2 to 3-fold greater T cell density and higher clonality.

The method was immunoSEQ multiplex PCR; TCRdb's version includes in-frame clones alone and lacks a portion of them. Here the sample spans tens of thousands of clones, more than 60% being singletons. Trimming cost V 8 bases and J 1 base, with 6 bases left between them. The germline V gene has CDR1 MNHNS and CDR2 SASEGT. The CDR3 runs to 11 residues. For this clone: The antigen remains undetermined.

The receptor's source is a person in their sixties with breast cancer. The chain has TRBV6-1 and TRBJ2-7; D gene uncertain. The specimen sequenced was blood. The CDR3 reads CASRLSYEQYF. The CDR3 DNA reads TGTGCCAGCCGCCTATCCTACGAGCAGTACTTC.